Each of the 20 T cell receptor beta chains below was sequenced from the same sample in a study of blood T cell repertoires in COVID-19. The repertoire was sequenced with immunoSEQ multiplex PCR; TCRdb's copy has only in-frame clones and lacks some. Of around 200,000 clones listed, about nine tenths are singletons. Sample: PBMCs or T cells enriched from blood (not recorded which). The receptors here all came from a man aged 30-40 years who had recovered from COVID-19.

The chain is built from TRBV28 and TRBJ2-3, with TRBD2 matching over 7 bases. In germline, CDR1 is MDHEN, CDR2 SYDVKM. This CDR3 region has 15 residues. Trimming cost V 5 bases and J 1 base; bases outside gene matches: 6. The CDR3 spells CASSSGAEGTDTQYF. The CDR3 DNA sequence: TGTGCCAGCAGTAGCGGGGCAGAAGGCACAGATACGCAGTATTTT.

V gene TRBV30 combines with J gene TRBJ1-2; 9 bases match TRBD1. Germline CDR1 reads GTSNPN; CDR2 reads SVGIG (reference sequence). With 0 bases clipped from V and 8 bases from J, the junction kept 7 bases outside the gene matches. CDR3 size: 14 residues. The CDR3 spells CAWSVRGTGKGYTF. CDR3 bases: TGTGCCTGGAGTGTAAGAGGGACAGGGAAAGGCTACACCTTC. Full variable domain (missing parts from reference TRBV30 and TRBJ1-2): SQTIHQWPATLVQPVGSPLSLECTVEGTSNPNLYWYRQAAGRGLQLLFYSVGIGQISSEVPQNLSASRPQDRQFILSSKKLLLSDSGFYLCAWSVRGTGKGYTFGSGTRLTVV.

The chain employs TRBV7-2 and TRBJ1-3; possible D gene TRBD1, 6 bases. The germline V gene encodes CDR1 SGHTA and CDR2 FQGNSA. Trimming stripped 5 bases from V and 0 bases from J, with 17 bases between. The CDR3 runs 17 residues. The chain's CDR3 is CASSPRTETYSGNTIYF. The CDR3, as DNA: TGTGCCAGCAGCCCTCGGACAGAAACTTACTCTGGAAACACCATATATTTT.

This clone has only one observation. The chain recombines TRBV27 with TRBJ2-3, with D tentatively TRBD1 (6 bases). CDR3 length: 16 residues. V dropped 5 bases and J dropped 6 bases, with 21 bases sitting between them. Looked up from germline, CDR1 is MNHEY and CDR2 is SMNVEV (reference sequence). DNA for the CDR3: TGTGCCAGCAGTCTCGGTACAGGGTTGGGAGAGGATACGCAGTATTTT. Translating gives CASSLGTGLGEDTQYF.

The chain joins TRBV2 to TRBJ1-1; 7 bases map to TRBD1. The CDR3 is 15 amino acids. Trimming took 3 bases from V and 2 from J; bases not matched to a gene: 6. The germline gives CDR1 SNHLY, CDR2 FYNNEI. DNA for the CDR3: TGTGCCAGCAGTGAGACCGCAGGGGGTAACACTGAAGCTTTCTTT. Protein sequence: CASSETAGGNTEAFF.

The V gene is TRBV3-1 (or the pseudogene TRBV3-2), the J gene TRBJ2-7; D is undetermined. Trimming removed 1 base from V and 6 bases from J, with 10 bases in between. The CDR3 covers 13 residues. Germline V lookup: CDR1 LGHDT, CDR2 YNNKEL (reference sequence). Here the CDR3 reads CASSQGPPLEQYF. In nucleotides, the CDR3 is TGTGCCAGCAGCCAAGGGCCACCCCTCGAGCAGTACTTC.

V is TRBV27 and J is TRBJ1-4; 8 bases fit TRBD1. The CDR3 is made up of 15 amino acids. CDR1 is MNHEY, CDR2 SMNVEV, per germline (reference sequence). With 7 bases clipped from V and 4 bases from J, the junction kept 8 bases outside the gene matches. DNA for the CDR3: TGTGCCAGCACCGCCCGGACAGGGCGTAATGAAAAACTGTTTTTT. This translates into CASTARTGRNEKLFF.

J is TRBJ2-2 and V is TRBV4-2; 8 nucleotides align to TRBD2. V lost 1 base and J lost 8; bases outside the gene matches: 9. The germline V gene encodes CDR1 LGHNA and CDR2 YNFKEQ. The CDR3 covers 16 residues. The CDR3, as DNA: TGTGCCAGCAGCCAAGGGGAAGCTAGCGGGTCTGGGGAGCTGTTTTTT. Its translation is CASSQGEASGSGELFF.

The chain couples TRBV2 to TRBJ1-3; unclear D gene. This CDR3 has 16 amino acids. Deletions cut 5 bases from V and 0 bases from J, with 14 bases between. Germline lookup yields CDR1 SNHLY and CDR2 FYNNEI. The CDR3 spells CASSLQDSYSGNTIYF. The CDR3 DNA is TGTGCCAGCAGTCTTCAGGACTCCTACTCTGGAAACACCATATATTTT.

V is TRBV14 and J is TRBJ2-3, with TRBD2 identical over 10 bases. Germline lookup yields CDR1 SGHDN and CDR2 FVKESK. The V segment lost 0 bases and the J segment 0 bases; nucleotides outside the gene matches: 0. The CDR3 covers 16 residues. In DNA form, the CDR3 reads TGTGCCAGCAGCCAAGAACTAGCGGGGAGCACAGATACGCAGTATTTT. As protein: CASSQELAGSTDTQYF.

This chain uses TRBV13 with TRBJ1-4; D gene unclear. Trimming cost V 5 bases and J 3 bases, with 10 bases left between them. Germline CDR1 and CDR2: PRHDT and FYEKMQ (reference sequence). CDR3 length equals 14 residues. This CDR3 reads CASSRGNSNEKLFF. The CDR3 DNA sequence: TGTGCCAGCAGCCGAGGGAATTCTAATGAAAAACTGTTTTTT.

This sequence joins TRBV6-5 and TRBJ1-3; D gene unclear. The CDR3 extends over 13 amino acids. Germline lookup yields CDR1 MNHEY and CDR2 SVGAGI. V shed 7 bases and J shed 2 bases, with 9 bases lying between them. This CDR3 reads CASNGRPGNTIYF. The CDR3 region has the DNA TGTGCCAGCAATGGGCGCCCTGGAAACACCATATATTTT.

The V and J genes are TRBV30 and TRBJ2-7; 7 positions agree with TRBD1. V lost 0 bases to trimming and J lost 5 bases; unmatched junction nucleotides: 4. The length of the CDR3 is 13 residues. Germline V lookup: CDR1 GTSNPN, CDR2 SVGIG (reference sequence). CDR3 region: CAWSVGRGNEQYF. CDR3 nucleotides: TGTGCCTGGAGTGTAGGCAGGGGGAACGAGCAGTACTTC.

The chain employs TRBV30 and TRBJ2-7; perhaps TRBD2 as D (6 bases). Per the germline V gene, CDR1 is GTSNPN and CDR2 is SVGIG (reference sequence). V was shortened by 4 bases and J by 3 bases, with 19 bases between the two germline ends. This CDR3 spans 15 amino acids. The CDR3 loop reads CAWKDAGRRIYEQYF. CDR3 DNA sequence: TGTGCCTGGAAAGATGCGGGACGGCGGATCTACGAGCAGTACTTC.

The rearrangement joins TRBV3-1 (or the pseudogene TRBV3-2) to TRBJ2-3; 8 bases match TRBD2. The V segment lost 4 bases and the J segment 0 bases; nucleotides outside the gene matches: 3. The CDR3 runs to 15 residues. Germline-derived CDR1 and CDR2 are LGHDT and YNNKEL (reference sequence). CDR3 region: CASSRGGSSTDTQYF. CDR3 in DNA: TGTGCCAGCAGCCGCGGGGGGTCTAGCACAGATACGCAGTATTTT.

The V gene is TRBV4-3, the J gene TRBJ2-5, with 11 bases identical to TRBD2. The CDR3 sequence is 14 residues long. V shed 5 bases, J shed 5 bases, and the junction held 4 bases outside the gene matches. Germline CDR1 is LGHNA and CDR2 is YSLEER. The DNA for the CDR3 is TGCGCCAGCAGCTCATTAGCGGGAGGGGAGACCCAGTACTTC. It is translated as CASSSLAGGETQYF.

This rearrangement joins TRBV6-5 to TRBJ2-1, with a tentative D call TRBD2 (6 bases). This CDR3 spans 15 amino acids. V was clipped by 5 bases and J by 1 base, with 12 bases between them. Germline CDR1 MNHEY, CDR2 SVGAGI. CDR3 nucleotide sequence: TGTGCCAGCAGTACGACGGGACTTTCCTACAATGAGCAGTTCTTC. Encoded protein: CASSTTGLSYNEQFF.

V usage is TRBV9 and J usage is TRBJ2-5; the match to TRBD1 covers 7 bases. With V trimmed by 4 bases and J by 5 bases, 8 bases remained unmatched. Germline loops: CDR1 SGDLS, CDR2 YYNGEE. The CDR3 is 14 amino acids. The CDR3 loop is CASSPTDRVETQYF. The CDR3 nucleotides are TGTGCCAGCAGCCCTACCGACAGGGTGGAGACCCAGTACTTC.

The chain couples TRBV24-1 to TRBJ2-5; no definite D call. This CDR3 comprises 13 residues. V was pared by 2 bases and J by 7 bases, with 10 bases between. Germline assignment: CDR1 KGHDR and CDR2 SFDVKD. In DNA form, the CDR3 reads TGTGCCACCAGTGATTCACAGCTTGGGACCCAGTACTTC. Residues: CATSDSQLGTQYF.

To note about this clone: Other DNA sequences in this sample translate to the same CDR3. The chain recombines TRBV4-3 with TRBJ2-6, with D hard to call. Germline CDR1 is LGHNA and CDR2 is YSLEER. V lost 0 bases and J lost 0, with 6 bases in between. The CDR3 extends over 16 amino acids. CDR3 sequence: CASSQDAGSGANVLTF. CDR3 DNA: TGCGCCAGCAGCCAAGATGCAGGCTCTGGGGCCAACGTCCTGACTTTC.